There are a few counts of the clone carrying this TCR beta chain. Its specificity is not known. Findings of the study overall: Tumor Treg TCRs overlapped most with tumor naive CD4+ cells.

Trimming stripped 2 bases from V and 2 bases from J, with 11 bases between. Germline V gene data show CDR1 as MNHEY and CDR2 as SVGAGI. The CDR3 sequence is 15 residues long. After constant-region reverse-primer amplification, full-length variable regions underwent semi-nested PCR with Nested Universal Primer A. MiXCR, applied by TCRdb to the 5' RACE reads, yields one record per CDR3 protein. The repertoire holds 8,400 or so distinct CDR3 sequences, with about three fifths as singletons. Sequencing was carried out using tumor-infiltrating memory CD4+ T cells sorted from the breast tumor. Subset denoted: memory CD4+ T cells, CD4+CD45RO+CD25-. This chain links TRBV6-5 with TRBJ2-3; D gene unclear. This receptor was obtained from a female donor with breast cancer. CDR3 DNA sequence: TGTGCCAGCAGTTACACCCAGTTGGCCACAGATACGCAGTATTTT. Translation gives CASSYTQLATDTQYF.